Included here is one T cell receptor beta chain sequence, with context. The antigen is not known. This specimen belongs to a study of T cell responses to AZD1222 COVID-19 vaccine. Whole-study results and caveats: Only five to seven AZD1222 recipients were seropositive at baseline.

Between the trimmed V and J ends, which lost 6 bases and 6 bases, there was a span of 15 bases. Germline V gene sequence: CDR1 KGHSH, CDR2 LQKENI. This CDR3 is 14 amino acids long. The table came from immunoSEQ multiplex PCR; TCRdb's copy has only in-frame clones and leaves some out. Of around 70,000 clones listed, 88% are singletons. This clonotype was obtained from an adult who received the MenACWY meningococcal vaccine as a control. The chain recombines TRBV18 with TRBJ1-5; the D gene is possibly TRBD1 (5 bases). The source material was peripheral blood, sampled 28 days after the second dose of the MenACWY control vaccine. CDR3 sequence: CASSPGRSGQPQHF. CDR3 DNA sequence: TGTGCCAGCTCCCCAGGGAGATCGGGTCAGCCCCAGCATTTT.